This T cell receptor beta chain emerged from a study of shared clonotypes between healthy human individuals. Study conclusions and caveats: Naive subsets, compared against memory subsets, generally had larger estimated richness values. How much donors shared clonotypes was expected to be affected by sequencing depth.

The V end lost 0 bases, the J end lost 3 bases, and 13 bases lay between the germline ends. The germline CDR1 and CDR2 sequences are SGHRS and YFSETQ. There are 16 residues in the CDR3. With respect to this clone: Its antigen is still unknown.

Source study methods: Owing to the provision of junction-only sequences devoid of quality scores by immunoSEQ, filtering differed. Only in-frame clones appear in the TCRdb table, and some are missing; sequencing was by immunoSEQ multiplex PCR. From that table come the V and J calls and clone size; the DNA was used to work out D and trimming. The table records around 350,000 clones, about 73% of them present only once. The chain employs TRBV5-1 and TRBJ2-1; possible D gene TRBD2, 6 bases. The sample was memory CD4+ T cells sorted from blood. Indicated subset: CD45RA-negative fraction. This sequence was found in a man aged 25 to 40 in good health. The CDR3 here is CASSLEVSGDYNEQFF. CDR3 DNA: TGCGCCAGCAGCTTGGAGGTTAGCGGAGACTACAATGAGCAGTTCTTC.